Below are 19 T cell receptor beta chains sequenced from a single sample in a study of T cells in Graves' hyperthyroidism and ophthalmopathy. The CDR3 regions of TCR beta were amplified from RNA transcripts. HTBI primers were employed in a first-round RT-PCR of the TCR CDR3. MiXCR, applied by TCRdb to the multiplex PCR reads, yields one record per CDR3 protein. The sample carries approximately 520,000 distinct CDR3 sequences, around 21% recorded once. The sample consisted of blood. Receptors originate from a man aged 18 to 30 with Graves' hyperthyroidism.

This clonotype was detected many times. V usage is TRBV12-3 or TRBV12-4 and J usage is TRBJ1-5; D is ambiguous. Trimming took 3 bases from V and 4 from J, leaving 10 bases between them. This CDR3 has 14 amino acids. This CDR3 reads CASSFGQENQPQHF. The CDR3 nucleotides read TGTGCCAGCAGTTTCGGGCAGGAAAATCAGCCCCAGCATTTT.

There are a few counts of this clonotype. DNA for the CDR3: TGTGCCAGTAGTCCTCGGACGGGCGGAGGTGAAGCTTTCTTT. It is translated as CASSPRTGGGEAFF. The chain carries TRBV19 and TRBJ1-1, with D uncertain. In germline, CDR1 is LNHDA, CDR2 SQIVND (reference sequence). Between the trimmed V and J ends, which lost 5 bases and 7 bases, there was a span of 17 bases. There are 14 residues in the CDR3.

This clonotype showed up just a few times. A read error may explain this, as a much larger clone is one base away. The chain recombines TRBV7-8 with TRBJ2-7; no definite D call. The CDR3 loop spans 13 amino acids. CDR1 and CDR2 (germline): SGHVS, FQNEAQ. V lost 1 base and J lost 4, with 8 bases in between. In DNA, the CDR3 is TGTGCCAGCAGCTTAGGAGTGTATTACGAGCAGTACTTC. Amino acids: CASSLGVYYEQYF.

The DNA of the CDR3 is TGCGCCAGCAGCCAAATCACAGGCGACACCGGGGAGCTGTTTTTT. It yields the protein CASSQITGDTGELFF. This chain links TRBV4-1 with TRBJ2-2; perhaps TRBD1 as D (5 bases). The germline V gene encodes CDR1 MGHRA and CDR2 YSYEKL. V was pared by 2 bases and J by 3 bases, with 10 bases between. There are 15 residues in the CDR3.

As concerns this clonotype: This sequence may be a read error, since a much larger clone differs from it by one base. The genes are TRBV11-2 and TRBJ1-6; the D is unclear. The CDR3 is made up of 16 amino acids. The germline V gene has CDR1 SGHAT and CDR2 FQNNGV. The CDR3 sequence: CASSPRLSSYNSPLQF. The DNA for the CDR3 is TGTGCCAGCAGCCCCAGGTTGAGCTCCTATAATTCACCCCTCCAATTT.

This clonotype was observed once. This sequence joins TRBV7-2 and TRBJ2-5; D tentatively reads TRBD1 or TRBD2 (5 bases each). Germline CDR1 and CDR2: SGHTA and FQGNSA. Trimming pared 7 bases from V and 0 bases from J, leaving 9 bases between. The CDR3 sequence is 13 residues long. CDR3 nucleotide sequence: TGTGCCAGCAACCGGGACCACCAAGAGACCCAGTACTTC. Protein sequence: CASNRDHQETQYF. Full variable domain (remainder filled in from reference TRBV7-2 and TRBJ2-5): GAGVSQSPSNKVTEKGKDVELRCDPISGHTALYWYRQSLGQGLEFLIYFQGNSAPDKSGLPSDRFSAERTGGSVSTLTIQRTQQEDSAVYLCASNRDHQETQYFGPGTRLLVL.

This clonotype was seen many times. The chain has TRBV6-1 and TRBJ2-7; 11 nucleotides align to TRBD1. CDR3 length: 13 residues. Looked up from germline, CDR1 is MNHNS and CDR2 is SASEGT. V shed 8 bases and J 0 bases; nucleotides not matched to a gene: 0. The CDR3 nucleotides are TGTGCCAGCGGGACAGGGGGCTCCTACGAGCAGTACTTC. Its protein is CASGTGGSYEQYF.

Ten or more counts support this clonotype. V and J are TRBV28 and TRBJ1-1; 8 bases agree with TRBD1. The CDR3 extends over 14 amino acids. Germline assignment: CDR1 MDHEN and CDR2 SYDVKM. V lost 4 bases and J lost 3; bases outside the gene matches: 4. The CDR3 is CASSWTGTDTEAFF. The CDR3, as DNA: TGTGCCAGCAGTTGGACAGGGACCGACACTGAAGCTTTCTTT.

This clonotype was observed many times. V is TRBV3-1 and J is TRBJ1-2, with 7 bases aligning to TRBD1. Germline-derived CDR1 and CDR2 are LGHDT and YNNKEL (reference sequence). The length of the CDR3 is 16 residues. V lost 5 bases and J lost 3; bases outside the gene matches: 12. The CDR3 sequence is CASSAHFQGGDYGYTF. CDR3 nucleotides: TGTGCCAGCAGCGCCCACTTTCAGGGGGGAGACTATGGCTACACCTTC.

This clonotype was seen a handful of times. The rearrangement joins TRBV7-9 to TRBJ1-2; D possibly corresponds to TRBD1 (6 bases). The CDR3 sequence is 15 residues long. Germline values: CDR1 SEHNR, CDR2 FQNEAQ (reference sequence). Between the trimmed V and J ends, which lost 5 bases and 1 base, there was a span of 14 bases. The CDR3 DNA follows: TGTGCCAGCAGCCTACTTAGGGGGGGTAACTATGGCTACACCTTC. It codes for CASSLLRGGNYGYTF.

This clonotype appeared many times. J is TRBJ1-5 and V is TRBV12-3 or TRBV12-4, with D unclear. The CDR3 contains 15 residues. With 7 bases removed from V and 0 bases from J, the gap between germline ends came to 13 bases. The CDR3 reads CASTDLGGSNQPQHF. DNA for the CDR3: TGTGCCAGCACCGACTTGGGTGGTAGCAATCAGCCCCAGCATTTT.

This clonotype was recorded many times. The rearrangement uses TRBV27 and TRBJ1-2; D might be TRBD1 (6 bases). Per the germline V gene, CDR1 is MNHEY and CDR2 is SMNVEV (reference sequence). V was pared by 5 bases and J by 5 bases, with 15 bases between. CDR3 length: 14 amino acids. CDR3 nucleotide sequence: TGTGCCAGCAGTCCCCTGGACAGCACTTATGGCTACACCTTC. Protein product: CASSPLDSTYGYTF.

This clonotype occurred many times. This CDR3 is CSASRDSGTYEQYF. The CDR3 region has the DNA TGCAGTGCTAGCAGGGACAGCGGTACCTACGAGCAGTACTTC. The V and J genes are TRBV20-1 and TRBJ2-7; 7 bases line up with TRBD1. This CDR3 is 14 amino acids long. With 3 bases clipped from V and 2 bases from J, the junction kept 7 bases outside the gene matches. CDR1 DFQATT and CDR2 SNEGSKA come from the germline V gene (reference sequence).

This chain links TRBV20-1 with TRBJ2-5, with D tentatively TRBD2 (5 bases). The V end lost 3 bases, the J end lost 1 base, and 12 bases lay between the germline ends. This CDR3 has 14 amino acids. Germline V CDR1 and CDR2: DFQATT, SNEGSKA (reference sequence). The CDR3 protein is CSARILASQETQYF. The CDR3 DNA follows: TGCAGTGCTAGGATTCTAGCTTCCCAAGAGACCCAGTACTTC.

The V and J genes are TRBV28 and TRBJ1-3; D unresolved. The CDR3 runs to 16 residues. V lost 4 bases and J 0 bases, leaving 13 bases between the germline ends. Germline V gives CDR1 MDHEN, CDR2 SYDVKM. The CDR3 nucleotides are TGTGCCAGCAGTTACACCGGAGAGCCCTCTGGAAACACCATATATTTT. Amino acids: CASSYTGEPSGNTIYF.

The table lists this clonotype with many counts. The chain carries TRBV5-1 and TRBJ2-5; 8 bases map to TRBD2. The CDR3 has 14 residues. With 4 bases clipped from V and 5 bases from J, the junction kept 7 bases outside the gene matches. Germline CDR1 reads SGHRS; CDR2 reads YFSETQ. DNA for the CDR3: TGCGCCAGCAGCCCGGGACTAGGGGAGGAGACCCAGTACTTC. Its protein is CASSPGLGEETQYF.

This clonotype showed up just a few times. CDR3 sequence reads: CASSPGRDRGLEEQYF. The DNA for the CDR3 is TGTGCCAGCAGCCCGGGCCGGGACAGGGGTTTGGAGGAGCAGTACTTC. The J gene is TRBJ2-7, the V gene TRBV11-2; 10 positions agree with TRBD1. The CDR3 consists of 16 residues. Trimming took 5 bases from V and 7 from J; bases not matched to a gene: 14. CDR1 and CDR2 from the germline V gene are SGHAT and FQNNGV.

This clonotype was picked up many times. The V and J genes are TRBV27 and TRBJ2-7; possible D gene TRBD1, 7 bases. The CDR3 sequence is 13 residues long. V was shortened by 8 bases and J by 4 bases, with 15 bases between the two germline ends. CDR1 is MNHEY, CDR2 SMNVEV, per germline (reference sequence). This chain's CDR3 is CASRQGLSYEQYF. The CDR3 DNA reads as TGTGCCAGCCGACAGGGACTTAGTTACGAGCAGTACTTC.

This clonotype was found many times. The chain joins TRBV7-9 to TRBJ1-5, with no clear D. V was clipped by 5 bases and J by 7 bases, with 9 bases between them. There are 12 residues in the CDR3. CDR1 is SEHNR, CDR2 FQNEAQ, per germline (reference sequence). CDR3 nucleotide sequence: TGTGCCAGCAGCGGAGTCAACCAGCCCCAGCATTTT. Protein: CASSGVNQPQHF.